This TCR beta chain originates from a study of read filtering for tumor transcriptome and immune sequencing. Study information: The cohort had approximately 16 men and about 15 women aged roughly 47 to 85, mean roughly 70 years. Whole-transcriptome libraries were prepared after DNase treatment.

This clonotype was seen at least ten times. Antigen specificity is unknown. Overall study results and limits: The CD138-negative fraction was mixed bone marrow immune cells, not pure T cells. About 82% of IR-seq clonotypes had a single read, yet these held roughly 3.7% of reads.

Molecular barcoded adaptors covering alpha/delta and beta/gamma chains were used on 400 ng RNA. TCRdb called the reads again in MiXCR, with one record for every CDR3 protein. The sample records 94,000 or so distinct CDR3 sequences, roughly 12% being singletons. Material for sequencing was a population of CD138-negative cells sorted from bone marrow. The receptor was derived from a donor older than 35 with multiple myeloma.

CDR3 bases: TGTGCCAGTAGTCCCTATTTGAACACCGGGGAGCTGTTTTTT. Translation: CASSPYLNTGELFF. This rearrangement joins TRBV19 to TRBJ2-2; no clear D gene. The ends were cut back, 5 bases at V and 1 base at J, with 8 bases in the middle. CDR1 and CDR2 from the germline V gene are LNHDA and SQIVND (reference sequence). This CDR3 has 14 amino acids.